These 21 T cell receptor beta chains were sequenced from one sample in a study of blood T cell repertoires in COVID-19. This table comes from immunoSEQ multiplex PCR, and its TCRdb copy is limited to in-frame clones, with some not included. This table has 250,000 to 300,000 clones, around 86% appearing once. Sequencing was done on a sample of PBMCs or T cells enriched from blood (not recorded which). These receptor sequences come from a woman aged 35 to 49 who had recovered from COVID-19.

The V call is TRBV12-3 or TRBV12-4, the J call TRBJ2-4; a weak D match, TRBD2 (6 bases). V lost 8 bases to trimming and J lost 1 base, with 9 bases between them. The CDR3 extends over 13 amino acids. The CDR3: CASRRGAKNIQYF. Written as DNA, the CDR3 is TGTGCCAGCCGACGGGGGGCCAAAAACATTCAGTACTTC.

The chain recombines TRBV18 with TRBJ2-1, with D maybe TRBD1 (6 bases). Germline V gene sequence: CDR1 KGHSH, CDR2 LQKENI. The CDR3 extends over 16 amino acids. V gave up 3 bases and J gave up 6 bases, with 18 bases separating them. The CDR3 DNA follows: TGTGCCAGCTCACCCATACAGGGTAATCTCCGCAATGAGCAGTTCTTC. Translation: CASSPIQGNLRNEQFF.

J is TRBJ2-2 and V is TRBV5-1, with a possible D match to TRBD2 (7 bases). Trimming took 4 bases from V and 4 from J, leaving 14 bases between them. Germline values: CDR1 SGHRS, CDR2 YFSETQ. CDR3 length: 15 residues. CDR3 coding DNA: TGCGCCAGCAGCCACGGGGGGCCTGGCACCGGGGAGCTGTTTTTT. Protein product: CASSHGGPGTGELFF.

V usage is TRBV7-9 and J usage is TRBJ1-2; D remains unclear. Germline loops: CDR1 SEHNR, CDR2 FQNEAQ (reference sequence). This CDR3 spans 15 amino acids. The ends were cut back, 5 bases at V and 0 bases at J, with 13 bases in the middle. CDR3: CASSQAASANYGYTF. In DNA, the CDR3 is TGTGCCAGCAGCCAGGCTGCATCAGCTAACTATGGCTACACCTTC. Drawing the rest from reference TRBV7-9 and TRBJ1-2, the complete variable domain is DTGVSQNPRHKITKRGQNVTFRCDPISEHNRLYWYRQTLGQGPEFLTYFQNEAQLEKSRLLSDRFSAERPKGSFSTLEIQRTEQGDSAMYLCASSQAASANYGYTFGSGTRLTVV.

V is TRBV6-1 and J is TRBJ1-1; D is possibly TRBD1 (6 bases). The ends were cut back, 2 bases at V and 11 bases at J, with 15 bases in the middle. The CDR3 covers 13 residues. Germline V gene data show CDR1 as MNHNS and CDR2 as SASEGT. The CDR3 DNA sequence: TGTGCCAGCAGTGAAAGTTTTGTCCAGGGGGCTTTCTTT. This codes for CASSESFVQGAFF.

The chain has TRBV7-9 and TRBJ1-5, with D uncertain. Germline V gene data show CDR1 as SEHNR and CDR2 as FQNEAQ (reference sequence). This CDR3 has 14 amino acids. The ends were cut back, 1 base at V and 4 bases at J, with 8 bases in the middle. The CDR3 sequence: CASSLDSFNQPQHF. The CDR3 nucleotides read TGTGCCAGCAGCTTAGACAGCTTTAATCAGCCCCAGCATTTT. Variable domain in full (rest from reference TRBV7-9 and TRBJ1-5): DTGVSQNPRHKITKRGQNVTFRCDPISEHNRLYWYRQTLGQGPEFLTYFQNEAQLEKSRLLSDRFSAERPKGSFSTLEIQRTEQGDSAMYLCASSLDSFNQPQHFGDGTRLSIL.

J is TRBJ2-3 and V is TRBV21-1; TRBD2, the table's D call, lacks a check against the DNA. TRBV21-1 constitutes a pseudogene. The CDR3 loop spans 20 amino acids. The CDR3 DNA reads TGTGCCAGCAGCAAAATGACTAGTCGGCCAAGTATAGGTAGCACAGATACGCAGTATTTT. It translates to CASSKMTSRPSIGSTDTQYF.

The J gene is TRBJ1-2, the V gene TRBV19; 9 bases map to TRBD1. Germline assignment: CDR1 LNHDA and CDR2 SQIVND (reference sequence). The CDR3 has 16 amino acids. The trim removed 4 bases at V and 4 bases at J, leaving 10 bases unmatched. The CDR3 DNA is TGTGCCAGTAGTACTCCTTACAGGGGGCAAGGCTATGGCTACACCTTC. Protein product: CASSTPYRGQGYGYTF.

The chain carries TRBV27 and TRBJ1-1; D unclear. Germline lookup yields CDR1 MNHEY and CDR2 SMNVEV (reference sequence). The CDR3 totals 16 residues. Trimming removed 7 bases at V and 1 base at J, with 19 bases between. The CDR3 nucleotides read TGTGCCAGCAATTTTAGGTCGACACATCCGAACACTGAAGCTTTCTTT. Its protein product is CASNFRSTHPNTEAFF.

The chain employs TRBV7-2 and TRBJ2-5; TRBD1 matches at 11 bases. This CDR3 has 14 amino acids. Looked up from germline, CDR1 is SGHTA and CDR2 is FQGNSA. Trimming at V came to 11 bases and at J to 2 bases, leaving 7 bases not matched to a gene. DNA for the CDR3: TGTGCCTCCCGGACAGGGGGCAGGCAAGAGACCCAGTACTTC. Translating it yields CASRTGGRQETQYF.

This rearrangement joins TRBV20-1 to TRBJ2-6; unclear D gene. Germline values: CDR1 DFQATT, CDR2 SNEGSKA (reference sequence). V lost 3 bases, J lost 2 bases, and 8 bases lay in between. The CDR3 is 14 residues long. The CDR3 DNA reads TGCAGTGCTAGTACACAGACTGGGGCCAACGTCCTGACTTTC. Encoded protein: CSASTQTGANVLTF.

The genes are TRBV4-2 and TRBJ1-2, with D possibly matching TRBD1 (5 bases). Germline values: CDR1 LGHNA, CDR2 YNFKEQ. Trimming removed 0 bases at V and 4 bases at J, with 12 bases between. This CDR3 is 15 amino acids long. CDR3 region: CASSQDRRGGYGYTF. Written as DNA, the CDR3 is TGTGCCAGCAGCCAAGATAGGCGGGGCGGCTATGGCTACACCTTC.

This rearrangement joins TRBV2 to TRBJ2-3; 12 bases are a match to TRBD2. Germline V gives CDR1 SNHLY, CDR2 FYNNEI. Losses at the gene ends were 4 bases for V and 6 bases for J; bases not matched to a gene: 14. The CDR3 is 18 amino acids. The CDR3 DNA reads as TGTGCCAGCAGTGGACTAGCGGGGGCCCGCTTAGGTGGTGATACGCAGTATTTT. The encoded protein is CASSGLAGARLGGDTQYF.

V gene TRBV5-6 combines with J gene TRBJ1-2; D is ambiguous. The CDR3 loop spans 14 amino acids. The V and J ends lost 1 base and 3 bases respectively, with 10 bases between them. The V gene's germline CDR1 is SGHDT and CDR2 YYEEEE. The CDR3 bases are TGTGCCAGCAGCTTGACCGGGATTGACTATGGCTACACCTTC. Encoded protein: CASSLTGIDYGYTF.

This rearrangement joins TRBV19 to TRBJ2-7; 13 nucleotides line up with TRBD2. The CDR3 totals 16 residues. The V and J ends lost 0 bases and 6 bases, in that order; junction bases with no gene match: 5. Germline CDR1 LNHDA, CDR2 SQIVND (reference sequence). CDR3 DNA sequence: TGTGCCAGTAGTATAGATGGACTAGCGGGGGCTCGCGAGCAGTACTTC. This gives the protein CASSIDGLAGAREQYF.

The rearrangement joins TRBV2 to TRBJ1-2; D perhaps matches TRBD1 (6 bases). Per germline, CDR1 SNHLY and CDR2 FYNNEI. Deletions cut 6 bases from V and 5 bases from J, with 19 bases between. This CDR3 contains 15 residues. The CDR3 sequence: CASRATGLGVYGYTF. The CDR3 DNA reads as TGTGCCAGCAGAGCTACAGGGTTGGGGGTTTATGGCTACACCTTC.

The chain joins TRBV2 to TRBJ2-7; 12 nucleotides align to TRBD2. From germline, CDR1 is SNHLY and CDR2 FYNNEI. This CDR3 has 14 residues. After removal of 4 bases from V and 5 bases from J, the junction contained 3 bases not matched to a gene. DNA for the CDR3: TGTGCCAGCAGTGTGGCTAGCGGGAGGGACGAGCAGTACTTC. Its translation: CASSVASGRDEQYF. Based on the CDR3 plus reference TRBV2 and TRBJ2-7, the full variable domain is EPEVTQTPSHQVTQMGQEVILRCVPISNHLYFYWYRQILGQKVEFLVSFYNNEISEKSEIFDDQFSVERPDGSNFTLKIRSTKLEDSAMYFCASSVASGRDEQYFGPGTRLTVT.

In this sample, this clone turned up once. This CDR3 reads CASSRQGAAGELFF. CDR3 sequence (DNA): TGTGCCAGCAGCAGACAGGGGGCCGCCGGGGAGCTGTTTTTT. The chain recombines TRBV27 with TRBJ2-2; TRBD1 agrees at 10 bases. V lost 6 bases to trimming and J lost 6 bases; unmatched junction nucleotides: 4. CDR1 is MNHEY, CDR2 SMNVEV, per germline (reference sequence). This CDR3 spans 14 amino acids.

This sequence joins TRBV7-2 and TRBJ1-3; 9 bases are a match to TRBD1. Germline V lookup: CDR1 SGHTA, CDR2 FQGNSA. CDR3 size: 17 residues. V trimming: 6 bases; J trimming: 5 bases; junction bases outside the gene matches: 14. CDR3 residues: CASSWDREIVLRNTIYF. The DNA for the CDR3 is TGTGCCAGCAGTTGGGACAGGGAAATCGTACTGCGAAACACCATATATTTT.

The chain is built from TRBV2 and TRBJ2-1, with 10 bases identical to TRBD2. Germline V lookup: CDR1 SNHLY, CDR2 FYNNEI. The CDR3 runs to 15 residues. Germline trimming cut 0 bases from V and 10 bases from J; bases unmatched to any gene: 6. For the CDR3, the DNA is TGTGCCAGCAGTGAAGCGGGGGTAGCGGGAGGCGAGCAGTTCTTC. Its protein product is CASSEAGVAGGEQFF.

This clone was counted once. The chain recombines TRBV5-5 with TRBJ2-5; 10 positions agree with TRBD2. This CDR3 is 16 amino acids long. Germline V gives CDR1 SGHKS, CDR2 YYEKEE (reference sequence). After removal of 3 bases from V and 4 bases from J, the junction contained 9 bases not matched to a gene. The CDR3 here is CASSSLAGRARETQYF. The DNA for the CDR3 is TGTGCCAGCAGCTCACTAGCGGGACGGGCGAGAGAGACCCAGTACTTC.